What follows describes a single TCR beta chain. Those enrolled, adults aged roughly 18 to 89 years, came from about two dozen US areas. Membership in each cohort depended on participant-reported clinical history. Clones were read by immunoSEQ multiplex PCR, and TCRdb kept only the in-frame ones, dropping some. The sample includes approximately 330,000 clones, 80% to 90% of them seen just once. The sample originates from a study of blood T cell repertoires in COVID-19. Study overall: Italy, Spain and the United States were the sources of the convalescent and acute COVID-19 samples. The analysed material was cDNA or gDNA that came from T cells, B-cell-depleted T cells, or PBMCs.

The ends lost 4 bases at V and 2 bases at J; junction bases unmatched: 14. This CDR3 spans 18 amino acids. Germline V CDR1 and CDR2: SGHDN, FVKESK. The sequence was collected from a woman aged 40 to 50 with acute COVID-19. Sequenced: PBMCs or T cells enriched from blood (not recorded which). The chain employs TRBV14 and TRBJ2-3; 8 bases match TRBD1. This CDR3 is CASSLILIGTGSTDTQYF. CDR3 in DNA: TGTGCCAGCAGCCTCATCTTGATTGGGACAGGCTCCACAGATACGCAGTATTTT.